Sequencing of this TCR beta chain was carried out in a study of T cell responses to AZD1222 COVID-19 vaccine. This table comes from immunoSEQ multiplex PCR, and its TCRdb copy is limited to in-frame clones, with some not included. The data hold some 150,000 clones, with around 91% observed a single time. Trimming removed 8 bases from V and 0 bases from J, with 17 bases in between. From germline, CDR1 is MDHEN and CDR2 SYDVKM. The CDR3 has 15 residues. The material was peripheral blood, obtained on day 0 of AZD1222 vaccination. The receptor was derived from an adult in good health. V and J are TRBV28 and TRBJ2-7; weak D call: TRBD2 (6 bases). DNA of the CDR3: TGTGCCAGCTGTACTATCGGGGGACCCTCCTACGAGCAGTACTTC. Translating it yields CASCTIGGPSYEQYF.